This entry features one T cell receptor beta chain sequence. The specificity of this receptor is unknown. Per-nucleotide qualities are absent, and no much larger clonotype sits a single base away. In total, more than 500 healthy bone marrow donors made up the cohort. At the time of sampling, all cohort members were nominally healthy, though unrecorded immune exposures were likely present. The donor tested CMV seropositive and was one of the 289 seropositive cohort members. A peripheral blood sample was provided by each donor, and peripheral blood mononuclear cells were used for TCR beta sequencing. The Qiagen DNeasy Blood Extraction Kit was used to extract genomic DNA from the blood cell samples. The sample belongs to a study of cytomegalovirus exposure and HLA in healthy donors (dated 2017 in TCRdb). About the investigation overall: An earlier analysis of approximately 590 of the donors reported roughly 270 Gb of sequence data and 117 million unique TCR beta sequences from about 200 million T cells. An early release covering roughly 600 HLA-typed donors comprised about 300 gigabases of sequencing data and around 86 million unique TCR sequences. Among the roughly 400 genotyped donors, around 79% belonged to the genetic ancestry cluster associated with self-reported Caucasian donors. The aim of the study was to test whether cataloging public T cell receptors could identify signatures of past pathogen exposure. The study profiled the T cell repertoires of about 640 subjects by immunosequencing and related them to cytomegalovirus serostatus. Besides the first cohort of around 670 subjects, a separate validation cohort made up of 90 to 150 different subjects was used. The study combined high-throughput TCR immunosequencing, statistical association of individual TCRs with disease status, and machine learning to predict cytomegalovirus infection status. A later analysis re-examined previously published TCR beta repertoires from 610 or so donors and added high-resolution HLA genotyping to investigate patterns of TCR occurrence. The later analysis used no new phenotypic data to find candidate immune exposures, relying instead on TCR beta sequences and their occurrence across donors. In an earlier analysis of about 590 of the donors, high-throughput TCR beta sequencing was used to judge whether each TCR beta V gene segment behaved as functional or pseudogenic. Donor age, sex, ethnicity and CMV serostatus were collected together with the repertoire data. A later genetic analysis took genome-wide SNP genotypes for about three fifths of the 666 donors and used that subset as a discovery cohort. Every repertoire in the discovery cohort had been generated on one and the same sequencing platform. Both class I and class II loci were covered by HLA typing, at four-digit resolution. The number of donors typed differed by locus, with roughly 620-630 for A, B, C, DRB1 and DQB1, around 560 for DQA1, 606 for DPA1, and about 450 for DPB1. About five DR-DQ haplotypes were treated as single units for association and clustering because of strong linkage in the cohort. Across around 400 genotyped donors of the cohort, an average of approximately 240,000 unique TCR beta nucleotide sequences per donor were sequenced, and approximately 19% of those sequences were non-productive. General study outcomes and caveats: The presence/absence analyses assumed that sequencing depth was roughly uniform across donors, and that assumption may not be true. A cluster of highly shared sequence variants was judged likely to represent a technical artifact of the sequencing pipeline. Linkage disequilibrium might explain the correlated functional status among segregating V segments, but an unknown experimental factor could not be ruled out. The classifier was reported to diagnose cytomegalovirus status with high specificity and sensitivity in both the original cohort and the validation cohort. According to a later genetic analysis, donors in an Asian-associated ancestry cluster had fewer N-insertions in productive TCRs than the approximately 690-donor mean. It was suggested by the authors that the approach could potentially be generalized to other disease states and immunological phenotypes. A later analysis found that HLA-associated TCR beta chains were more clonally expanded and had lower generation probabilities than equally common non-associated chains. An earlier analysis of 587 of the donors showed that most TCR beta V segments appeared in productive rearrangements either about 87% or about 30% of the time, which broadly matched IMGT annotations. A later analysis associated 15,000 to 20,000 TCR beta sequences with specific HLA alleles at a false discovery rate of 0.05. According to a later analysis, most CMV-associated TCR beta chains appeared to be HLA-restricted, and the HLA associations seemed to be driven largely by CMV exposure. Assigning TCR associations to individual alleles was difficult when HLA alleles, especially DR and DQ, strongly co-occurred. For the cohort, immune exposure information was limited to CMV serostatus. Only TCR beta chains were sequenced in this cohort, and the absence of alpha or paired-chain data limited detectable features. Because some donors lacked HLA typing at each locus, the association tests relied only on the typed subset. In a later genetic analysis, a missense DCLRE1C variant was associated with V-gene and J-gene trimming of TCR beta chains, and the association was replicated in an independent cohort. In a later analysis, TCR association rates were found to vary across HLA loci, with the most associated TCRs seen for DRB1 alleles and the fewest for HLA-C alleles. A further reported finding was that TCR beta sequences accurately predicted the HLA-A and HLA-B alleles for most subjects in the first cohort. Most TCR sequences were observed very rarely across donors, whereas some public TCRs were present in many individuals. According to a later analysis, parvovirus B19, influenza, CMV and Epstein-Barr virus appeared linked to several top co-occurrence clusters. In vitro tests confirmed that a few of the cytomegalovirus-associated TCR beta chains recognize cytomegalovirus antigens. Because counts were too low, seventeen rarely observed V segments, including chromosome 9 orphons, were excluded from the earlier analysis of around 590 of the donors. The 87-base-pair reads could not distinguish some IMGT-functional V segments, including TRBV6-2 and TRBV6-3, so those segments were excluded. The study gave a list of under 200 TCR beta chains associated with cytomegalovirus.

Library preparation employed the immunoSEQ multiplex PCR assay. The multiplex PCR relied on a mix of 60 forward primers for TCR Vbeta segments and 13 reverse primers for TCR Jbeta segments. Amplification of the CDR3 region of rearranged TCR beta genes was performed with a multiplex PCR assay on genomic DNA. The Illumina HiSeq System was used to sequence the amplified TCR beta libraries as 87-base-pair reads. In the authors' own workflow: A later analysis counted 75 million to 100 million unique TCR beta chains across the 666 repertoires, and 9 million to 14 million of these chains were shared by at least two donors. Raw reads were error-corrected and collapsed into unique sequences with a nearest-neighbor algorithm that merged closely related sequences to remove PCR and sequencing errors. To assign V, D and J gene segments, CDR3 sequences were aligned to IMGT reference sequences. For a sequence to be retained, at least a six-nucleotide match to both a V gene segment and a J gene segment was required. Rearrangements were called productive when the CDR3 lacked stop codons and stayed in frame with V and J; all others were non-productive. Following IMGT convention, CDR3 was defined as the stretch from the second conserved V-encoded cysteine up to the conserved J-encoded phenylalanine. Sequences without an unambiguous match to a single V gene segment were excluded from the earlier analysis of 587 of the donors. An earlier analysis of 587 of the donors called V segments functional above 56.7% productive rearrangements and segregating when the between-donor standard deviation exceeded 5%. A statistical classification framework was built to diagnose cytomegalovirus status from the catalog of TCR beta chain sequences. In a later analysis, TCR nucleotide sequences were compared against IMGT/GENE-DB human TR gene sequences so that V and J genes could be assigned. Using the TCRdist pipeline, a later analysis assigned CDR3 sequences along with most-parsimonious VDJ recombination scenarios. A later analysis defined each TCR beta chain by its CDR3 amino acid sequence plus V-gene family, and excluded reads lacking a unique V-gene family. To address suspected cross-contamination and a sequencing artifact, a later analysis removed 450 to 700 highly shared, low-generation-probability nucleotide sequences. For each public chain, a later analysis derived a clonal expansion index from normalized ranks of inferred template counts within each repertoire. In a later analysis, generation probabilities were computed using a VDJ recombination model fitted to out-of-frame rearrangements, and the results were checked against IGoR. A later analysis scored TCR-TCR, TCR-HLA and TCR-CMV co-occurrence with hypergeometric tests, applying a repertoire-size bias correction to TCR pairs. In a later analysis, false discovery rates were estimated by permuting HLA or CMV assignments 20 times. In a later analysis, co-occurring TCRs were grouped using DBSCAN, and TCRdist sequence similarity was added for clustering within HLA-allele-positive subsets. For co-occurrence clustering, repertoires with fewer than 30,000 or more than 120,000 public chains were excluded, along with several repertoires with anomalous nucleotide sharing. The clones in this table, taken by TCRdb from immuneACCESS, are in-frame only. Not every clone is retained; where verified, under half of the shortfall comes from an unresolved V gene, and the cause of the rest is unknown. V, J and clone size derive from that table, while D and trimming were established from the DNA sequence. The sample records approximately 130,000 clones, around 72% of which are singletons. The ten largest account for about 4.4% of the sample.

The CDR3 runs 18 residues from the cysteine to the phenylalanine. Just the 54-base CDR3 DNA is kept, in frame starting at base 1. Compared with germline, V lacks 0 bases and J lacks 2 bases; bases without a gene match: 8. As encoded in the germline V gene, CDR1 is SGHDT while CDR2 is YYEEEE. Source material: PBMCs. This TCR was recovered from a man over 45 in good health and CMV-seropositive. In this chain, TRBV5-6 is recombined with TRBJ2-1, and TRBD2 matches 10 of the central bases. Here the CDR3 is given as CASSLVKLAGATYNEQFF. Here is the DNA: TGTGCCAGCAGCTTGGTCAAGCTAGCGGGGGCCACCTACAATGAGCAGTTCTTC.